This T cell receptor (beta chain) was recovered during a study of vaccination and CD4 T cells after COVID-19. Findings and caveats of the study: The appearance of a median approximately 84% of reactive clones in convalescent patients occurred only post-vaccination. Spike mono-reactivity was shown by 304 of 307 vaccine-specific clones in convalescent patients.

Germline loops: CDR1 SSHAT, CDR2 FNYEAQ (reference sequence). The CDR3 runs 13 residues. As for this clonotype: The target antigen is unknown. One end of the junction is discordant with germline, which a read error may explain.

Sequence data for DNA of cultured CD4+ T cells were generated by the Oncomine TCR Beta short-read assay. Extraction of genomic DNA was performed on cultured CD4+ T cells. A single record per CDR3 protein comes from TCRdb applying MiXCR to the PCR reads. The table has more than 15,000 distinct CDR3 sequences, less than 35% seen once. The treatment denotes: roughly 10-day PBMC culture with coronavirus spike peptide pools or control peptides (ViraFEST assay). The cultures had half their medium swapped for fresh IL-2 medium on days 3 and 7. V and J are TRBV7-7 and TRBJ1-1; possible D gene TRBD1, 5 bases. Sequenced sample: cultured CD4+ T cells from blood. The clonotype was recovered from a human donor with COVID-19. CDR3 residues: CASSLSGGTEAFF. The DNA for the CDR3 is TGTGCTAGCAGCTTATCTGGGGGGACTGAAGCTTTCTTT.